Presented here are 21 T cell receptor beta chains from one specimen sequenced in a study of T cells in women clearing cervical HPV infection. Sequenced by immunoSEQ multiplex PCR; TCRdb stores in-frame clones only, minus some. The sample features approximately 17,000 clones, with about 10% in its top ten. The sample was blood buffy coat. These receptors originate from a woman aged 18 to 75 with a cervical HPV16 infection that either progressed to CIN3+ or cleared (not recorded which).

The CDR3 sequence: CASSPINQGSGNTIYF. The covered CDR3 bases are TGTGCCAGCTCACCAATTAATCAAGGGTCCGGAAACACC. The V call is TRBV18, the J call TRBJ1-3, with D unresolved. The sequenced fragment ends 3 residues before the CDR3 boundary, so the rest is inferred from the germline J gene. The CDR3 sequence is 16 residues long. The germline V gene encodes CDR1 KGHSH and CDR2 LQKENI. V lost 2 bases and J lost 4, with 15 bases in between. The full variable domain, in which reference TRBV18 and TRBJ1-3 provide the parts outside the CDR3, is NAGVMQNPRHLVRRRGQEARLRCSPMKGHSHVYWYRQLPEEGLKFMVYLQKENIIDESGMPKERFSAEFPKEGPSILRIQQVVRGDSAAYFCASSPINQGSGNTIYFGEGSWLTVV.

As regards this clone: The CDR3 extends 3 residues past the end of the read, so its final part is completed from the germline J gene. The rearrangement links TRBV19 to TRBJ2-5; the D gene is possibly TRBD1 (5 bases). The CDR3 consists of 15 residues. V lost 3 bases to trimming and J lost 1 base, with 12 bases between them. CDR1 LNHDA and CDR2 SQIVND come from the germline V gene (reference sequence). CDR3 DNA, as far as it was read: TGTGCCAGTAGTATTTCGAAGGGGCTCCAAGAGACC. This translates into CASSISKGLQET. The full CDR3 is CASSISKGLQETQYF.

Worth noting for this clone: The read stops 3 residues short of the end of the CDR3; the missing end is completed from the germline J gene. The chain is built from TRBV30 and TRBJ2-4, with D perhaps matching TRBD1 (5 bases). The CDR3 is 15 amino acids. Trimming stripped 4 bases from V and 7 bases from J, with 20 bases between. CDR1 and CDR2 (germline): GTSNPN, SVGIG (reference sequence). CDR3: CAWKDVKGQENIQYF. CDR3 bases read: TGTGCCTGGAAGGATGTTAAGGGGCAAGAGAACATT. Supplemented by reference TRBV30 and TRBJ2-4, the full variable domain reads SQTIHQWPATLVQPVGSPLSLECTVEGTSNPNLYWYRQAAGRGLQLLFYSVGIGQISSEVPQNLSASRPQDRQFILSSKKLLLSDSGFYLCAWKDVKGQENIQYFGAGTRLSVL.

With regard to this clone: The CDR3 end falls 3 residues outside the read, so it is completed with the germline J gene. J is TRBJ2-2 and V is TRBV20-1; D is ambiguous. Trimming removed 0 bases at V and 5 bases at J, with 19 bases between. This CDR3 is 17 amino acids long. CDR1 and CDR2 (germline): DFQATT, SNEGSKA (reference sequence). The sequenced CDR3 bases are TGCAGTGCTAGAGATAATACCGGCACAGCTGATACCGGGGAG. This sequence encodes CSARDNTGTADTGE. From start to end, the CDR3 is CSARDNTGTADTGELFF.

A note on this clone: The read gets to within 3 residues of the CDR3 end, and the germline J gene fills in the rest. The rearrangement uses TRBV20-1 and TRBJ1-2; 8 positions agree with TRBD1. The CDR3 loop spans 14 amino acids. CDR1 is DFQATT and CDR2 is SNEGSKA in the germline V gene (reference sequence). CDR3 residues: CSARERVTGDGYTF. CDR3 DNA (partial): TGCAGTGCTAGAGAGCGGGTGACAGGGGACGGC.

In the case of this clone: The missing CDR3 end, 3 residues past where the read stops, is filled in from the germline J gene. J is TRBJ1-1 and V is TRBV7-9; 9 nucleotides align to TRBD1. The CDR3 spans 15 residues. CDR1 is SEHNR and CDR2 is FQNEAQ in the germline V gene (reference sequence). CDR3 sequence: CASSLTGMDRGEAFF. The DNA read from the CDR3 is TGTGCCAGCAGCTTGACCGGGATGGACAGGGGAGAA.

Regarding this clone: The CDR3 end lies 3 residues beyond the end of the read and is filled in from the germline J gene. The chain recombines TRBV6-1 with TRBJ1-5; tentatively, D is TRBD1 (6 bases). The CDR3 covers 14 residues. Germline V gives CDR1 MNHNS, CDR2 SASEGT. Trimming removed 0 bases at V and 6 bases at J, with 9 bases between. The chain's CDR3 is CASSEASGVQPQHF. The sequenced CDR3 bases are TGTGCCAGCAGTGAAGCTTCAGGGGTTCAGCCC.

CDR3 DNA, as far as it was read: TGTGCCAGCAGCCTGGTCGGGGGTGAA. Amino acid sequence: CASSLVGGE. The entire CDR3 protein is CASSLVGGEAFF. V usage is TRBV7-9 and J usage is TRBJ1-1, with D possibly matching TRBD1 (5 bases). With the read ending 3 residues before the CDR3 end, the germline J gene is used to fill in that end. V lost 5 bases, J lost 7 bases, and 11 bases lay in between. The germline gives CDR1 SEHNR, CDR2 FQNEAQ (reference sequence). This CDR3 region has 12 residues.

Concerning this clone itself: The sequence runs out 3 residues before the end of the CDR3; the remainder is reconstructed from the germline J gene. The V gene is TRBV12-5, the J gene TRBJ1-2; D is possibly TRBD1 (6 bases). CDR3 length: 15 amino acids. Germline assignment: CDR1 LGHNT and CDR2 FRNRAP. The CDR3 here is CASGLRAGEPKGYTF. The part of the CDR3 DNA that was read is TGTGCTAGTGGTTTGAGGGCAGGGGAACCGAAAGGC.

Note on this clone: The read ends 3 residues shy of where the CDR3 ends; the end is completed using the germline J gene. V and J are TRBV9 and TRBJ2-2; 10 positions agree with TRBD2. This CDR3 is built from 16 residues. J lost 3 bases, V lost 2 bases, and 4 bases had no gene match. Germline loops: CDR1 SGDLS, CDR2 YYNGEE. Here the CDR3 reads CASSVTSGAYTGELFF. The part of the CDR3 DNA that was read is TGTGCCAGCAGCGTTACTAGCGGGGCGTACACCGGGGAG.

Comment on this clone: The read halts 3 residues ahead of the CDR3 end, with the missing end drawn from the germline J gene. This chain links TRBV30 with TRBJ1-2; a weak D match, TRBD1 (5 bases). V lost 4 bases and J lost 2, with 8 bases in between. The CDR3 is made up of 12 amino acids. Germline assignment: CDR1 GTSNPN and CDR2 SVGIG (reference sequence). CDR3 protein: CAWKSGNYGYTF. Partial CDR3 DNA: TGTGCCTGGAAGTCAGGGAACTATGGC.

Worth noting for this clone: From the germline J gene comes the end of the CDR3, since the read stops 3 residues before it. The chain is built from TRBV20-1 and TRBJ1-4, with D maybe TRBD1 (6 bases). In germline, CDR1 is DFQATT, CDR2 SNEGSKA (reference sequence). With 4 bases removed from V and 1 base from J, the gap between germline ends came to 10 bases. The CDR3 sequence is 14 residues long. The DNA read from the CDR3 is TGCAGTGCTACAGTCAGGGGAACTAATGAAAAA. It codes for CSATVRGTNEK. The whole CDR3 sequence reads CSATVRGTNEKLFF.

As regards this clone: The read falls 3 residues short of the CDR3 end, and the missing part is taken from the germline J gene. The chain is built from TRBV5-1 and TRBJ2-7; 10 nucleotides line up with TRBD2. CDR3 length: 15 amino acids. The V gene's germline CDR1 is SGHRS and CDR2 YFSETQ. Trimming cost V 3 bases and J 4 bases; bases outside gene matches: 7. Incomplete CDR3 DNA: TGCGCCAGCAGCTGGACTAGCGGAACCGTTTACGAG. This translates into CASSWTSGTVYE. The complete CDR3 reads CASSWTSGTVYEQYF.

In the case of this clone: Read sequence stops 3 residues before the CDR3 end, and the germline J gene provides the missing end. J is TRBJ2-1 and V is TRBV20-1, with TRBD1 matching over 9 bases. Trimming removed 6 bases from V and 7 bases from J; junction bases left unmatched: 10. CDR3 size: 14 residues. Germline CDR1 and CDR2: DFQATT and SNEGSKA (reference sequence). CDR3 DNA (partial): TGCAGTGCCAAACAGGGGGCCAGTGGGAATGAG. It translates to CSAKQGASGNE. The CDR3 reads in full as CSAKQGASGNEQFF.

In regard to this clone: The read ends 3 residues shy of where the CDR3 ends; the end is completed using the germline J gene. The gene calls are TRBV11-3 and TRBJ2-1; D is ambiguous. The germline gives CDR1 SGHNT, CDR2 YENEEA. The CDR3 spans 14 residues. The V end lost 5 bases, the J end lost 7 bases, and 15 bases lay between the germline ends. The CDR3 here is CASSRDALRNEQFF. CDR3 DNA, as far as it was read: TGTGCCAGCAGCCGAGATGCCCTACGTAATGAG.

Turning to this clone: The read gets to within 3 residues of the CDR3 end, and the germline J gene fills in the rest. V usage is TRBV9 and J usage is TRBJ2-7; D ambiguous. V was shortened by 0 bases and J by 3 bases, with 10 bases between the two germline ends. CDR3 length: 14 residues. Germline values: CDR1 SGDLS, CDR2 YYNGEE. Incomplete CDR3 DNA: TGTGCCAGCAGCGTAGCAAGTAGCAGCTACGAG. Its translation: CASSVASSSYE. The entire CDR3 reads CASSVASSSYEQYF.

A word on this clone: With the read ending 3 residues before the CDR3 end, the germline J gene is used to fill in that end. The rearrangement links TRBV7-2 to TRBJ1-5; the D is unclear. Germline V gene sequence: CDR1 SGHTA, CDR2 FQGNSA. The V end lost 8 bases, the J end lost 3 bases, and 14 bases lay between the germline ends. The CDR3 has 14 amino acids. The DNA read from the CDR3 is TGTGCCAGCTCGAAAAGCAGGAACAATCAGCCC. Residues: CASSKSRNNQP. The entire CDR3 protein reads CASSKSRNNQPQHF.

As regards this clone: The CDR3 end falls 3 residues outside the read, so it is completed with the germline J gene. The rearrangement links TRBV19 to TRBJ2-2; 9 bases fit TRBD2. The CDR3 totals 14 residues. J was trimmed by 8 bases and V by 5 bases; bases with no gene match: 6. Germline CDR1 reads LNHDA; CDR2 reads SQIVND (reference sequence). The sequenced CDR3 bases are TGTGCCAGTAGTCGCGATAGCGGGAGAGGGGAG. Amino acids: CASSRDSGRGE. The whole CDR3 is CASSRDSGRGELFF. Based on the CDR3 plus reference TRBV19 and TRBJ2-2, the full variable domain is DGGITQSPKYLFRKEGQNVTLSCEQNLNHDAMYWYRQDPGQGLRLIYYSQIVNDFQKGDIAEGYSVSREKKESFPLTVTSAQKNPTAFYLCASSRDSGRGELFFGEGSRLTVL.

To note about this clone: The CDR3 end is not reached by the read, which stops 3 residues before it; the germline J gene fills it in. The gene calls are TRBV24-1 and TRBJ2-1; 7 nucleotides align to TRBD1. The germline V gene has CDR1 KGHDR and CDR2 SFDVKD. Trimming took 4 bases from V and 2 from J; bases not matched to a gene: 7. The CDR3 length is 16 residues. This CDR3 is CATSDPQGTPYNEQFF. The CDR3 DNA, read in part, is TGTGCCACCAGTGACCCACAGGGGACCCCCTACAATGAG.

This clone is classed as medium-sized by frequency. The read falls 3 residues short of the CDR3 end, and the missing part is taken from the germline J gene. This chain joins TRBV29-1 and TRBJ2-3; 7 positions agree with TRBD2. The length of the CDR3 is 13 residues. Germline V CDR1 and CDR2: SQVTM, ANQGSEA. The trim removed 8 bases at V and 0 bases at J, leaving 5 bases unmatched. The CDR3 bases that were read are TGCAGCCTCTGGGAGGGGAGCACAGATACG. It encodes CSLWEGSTDT. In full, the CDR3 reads CSLWEGSTDTQYF.

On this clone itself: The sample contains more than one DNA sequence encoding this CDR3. CDR3 residues: CSASSLDRADEQFF. Partial CDR3 DNA: TGCAGTGCTAGTTCATTGGACAGGGCGGATGAG. The chain combines TRBV20-1 with TRBJ2-1; TRBD1 matches at 8 bases. Read sequence stops 3 residues before the CDR3 end, and the germline J gene provides the missing end. Trimming cost V 3 bases and J 8 bases; bases outside gene matches: 9. Germline CDR1 and CDR2: DFQATT and SNEGSKA (reference sequence). The CDR3 length is 14 residues.